This TCR beta chain derives from a study of T cell responses to AZD1222 COVID-19 vaccine. Notes on the study in general: Close to half of spike-specific TCRs reportedly recognize unmutated variant regions. Baseline testing showed seropositivity in only six AZD1222 recipients. Spike-specific TCRs gained breadth and depth after people received two AZD1222 doses. Possibly, clonal diversity was underestimated; donors were largely white British and included more females.

Of note for this clone: Antigen unknown.

Assay used: immunoSEQ multiplex PCR; TCRdb lists only in-frame clones, some missing. The sample carries approximately 120,000 clones, around 90% recorded once. This clonotype was sampled from an adult in good health. Sample: peripheral blood, taken on day 0 of AZD1222 vaccination.

CDR3 DNA: TGTGCCAGCAGCGTAGCCCCTGGGGCCAACGTCCTGACTTTC. Amino acids: CASSVAPGANVLTF. The rearrangement links TRBV9 to TRBJ2-6, with D unresolved. CDR3 length equals 14 residues. Germline V gene data show CDR1 as SGDLS and CDR2 as YYNGEE. The V end was cut by 0 bases, the J end by 2 bases, with 3 bases between.